The clone carrying this TCR beta chain was recorded only once. These data originate in a study of blood T cell repertoires in COVID-19. Study summary: PBMCs, B-cell-depleted T cells, or T cells provided the cDNA or gDNA that made up the material.

The assay was immunoSEQ multiplex PCR, and TCRdb's table has in-frame clones only and misses some. The repertoire holds roughly 150,000 clones, 80% to 90% seen once, with approximately 2.9% in the top ten. V lost 4 bases and J lost 11, with 11 bases in between. The CDR3 extends over 12 amino acids. The source of this sequence is a man aged 55 to 70 with acute or convalescent COVID-19. The sequencing input was peripheral blood. The chain recombines TRBV12-3 or TRBV12-4 with TRBJ2-2; the D gene is possibly TRBD1 (5 bases). CDR3 sequence: CASSSGHSELFF. DNA for the CDR3: TGTGCCAGCAGTTCCGGACACTCCGAGCTGTTTTTT.